This T cell receptor beta chain was recovered during a study of T cells after yellow fever vaccination (dated by TCRdb to between 2017 and 2020). Study-level background: The SMART-Seq v4 Ultra Low Input RNA kit was used to prepare libraries from fractions with low cell numbers. To follow T-cell clones before and after primary and booster YFV17D yellow fever vaccination, bulk TCR alpha and beta repertoires were sequenced over time. Blood was drawn at multiple timepoints before and after primary and secondary immunization, with bulk PBMC replicates and cell subsets isolated. The cohort comprised two healthy male donors, one aged 18 to 30 and one aged 30 to 39 years.

The sample's treatment or condition label is to be understood as: live attenuated yellow fever vaccine strain. At each blood-draw timepoint, two biological replicates of bulk PBMCs were collected. PBMCs were isolated from peripheral blood using a standard Ficoll-Paque protocol. TriZol was used to extract RNA from bulk PBMCs, CD4 and CD8 fractions, and dextramer-positive and dextramer-negative fractions. This clonotype was observed many times. Its antigen is unknown. The sample holds no much larger clone one base away, and base qualities are not on file. The germline V end is reduced by 4 bases and the J end by 5 bases; junction bases left unmatched: 4. The germline V gene specifies SGHTA as CDR1 and FQGNSA as CDR2. Inclusive of the bounding cysteine and phenylalanine, the CDR3 is 14 residues long. Kept here is only the CDR3 DNA, which spans 42 bases and is read in frame from base 1. What the study reported, not specific to this receptor: Because only two donors were included in the study, the extent to which the findings can be generalized is limited. Most clones expanded after primary vaccination were re-detected after the booster (just under 97% of CD4 and about 88% of CD8), suggesting broad memory maintenance. Because abundant contaminating clonotypes from the bulk population could be contained in FACS-sorted repertoires, computational filtering was required. A small fraction of clonotypes showed up in both the CD4 and CD8 compartments, probably as a result of convergent recombination. The secondary T-cell response was weaker than the primary response but faster, peaking on day 5 instead of day 15.

For sequencing, an Illumina NovaSeq 6000 was employed. TCR cDNA was made using 5'RACE template switching, a step that added a universal primer site and unique molecular identifiers. Priming of cDNA synthesis was performed from both the TCR alpha and TCR beta constant segments. Library amplification used two PCR steps, and the second PCR step added sample barcodes and sequencing adapters. Sequencing of libraries was done on Illumina HiSeq 2500 (2x100 bp) or NovaSeq (2x150 bp). Regarding the original processing steps: MIGEC was used to demultiplex reads and collapse the reads into UMI consensus sequences, and MiXCR was used for V(D)J alignment. Vaccine-responding clonotypes were defined with edgeR using replicate PBMC samples, requiring FDR below 0.01 and a log2 fold change above 5 up to day 15. Bulk clonotypes were assigned CD4 or CD8 identity according to which sequenced CD4 or CD8 repertoire held them at higher abundance. TCRdb reprocessed the public reads (quality trimming at Q25 with fastp, clone calling with MiXCR) and kept in-frame beta chains. CDR3 protein sequences are deduplicated, and each keeps its most common genes and DNA. In this record, the V and J calls reflect TCRdb's handling and not the investigators' own analysis. Recorded for this sample are about 310,000 distinct CDR3 sequences; 3.6% of them occurred a single time. The ten largest clones take up about 20% of the sample.

Recombination joined TRBV7-2 with TRBJ2-3, and TRBD2 aligns with 9 junction nucleotides. The source was PBMCs, collected on the day of the yellow fever booster vaccination. The clonotype was recovered from a man younger than 35 who received the YFV17D yellow fever vaccine. The DNA reads as follows: TGTGCCAGCAGCTCTAGCGGGGCGGAAGATACGCAGTATTTT. This sequence encodes CASSSSGAEDTQYF.